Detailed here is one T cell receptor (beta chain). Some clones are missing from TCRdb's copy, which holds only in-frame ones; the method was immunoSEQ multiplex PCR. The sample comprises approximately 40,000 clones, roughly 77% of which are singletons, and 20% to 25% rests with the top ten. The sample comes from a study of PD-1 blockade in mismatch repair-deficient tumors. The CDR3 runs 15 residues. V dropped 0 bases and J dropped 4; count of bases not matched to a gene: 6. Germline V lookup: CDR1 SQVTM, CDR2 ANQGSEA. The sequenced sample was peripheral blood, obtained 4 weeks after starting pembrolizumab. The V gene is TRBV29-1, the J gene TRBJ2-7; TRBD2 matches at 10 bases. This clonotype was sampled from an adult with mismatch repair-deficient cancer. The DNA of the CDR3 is TGCAGCGTTGAAGATGTACTAGCGGGAACATACGAGCAGTACTTC. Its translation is CSVEDVLAGTYEQYF.